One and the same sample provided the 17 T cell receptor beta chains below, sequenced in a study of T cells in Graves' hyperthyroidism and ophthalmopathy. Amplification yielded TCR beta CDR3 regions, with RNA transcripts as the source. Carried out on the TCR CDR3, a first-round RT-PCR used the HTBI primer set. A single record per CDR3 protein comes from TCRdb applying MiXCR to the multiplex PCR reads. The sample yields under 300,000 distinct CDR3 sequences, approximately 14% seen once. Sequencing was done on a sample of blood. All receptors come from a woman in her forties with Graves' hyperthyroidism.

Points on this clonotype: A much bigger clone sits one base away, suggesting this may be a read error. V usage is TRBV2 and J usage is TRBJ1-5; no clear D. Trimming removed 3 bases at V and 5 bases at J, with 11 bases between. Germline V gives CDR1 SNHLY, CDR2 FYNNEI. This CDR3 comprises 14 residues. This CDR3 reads CASSDLQRDQPQHF. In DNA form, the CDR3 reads TGTGCCAGCAGTGATTTGCAGAGGGATCAGCCCCAGCATTTT. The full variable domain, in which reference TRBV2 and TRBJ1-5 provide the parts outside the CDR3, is EPEVTQTPSHQVTQMGQEVILRCVPISNHLYFYWYRQILGQKVEFLVSFYNNEISEKSEIFDDQFSVERPDGSNFTLKIRSTKLEDSAMYFCASSDLQRDQPQHFGDGTRLSIL.

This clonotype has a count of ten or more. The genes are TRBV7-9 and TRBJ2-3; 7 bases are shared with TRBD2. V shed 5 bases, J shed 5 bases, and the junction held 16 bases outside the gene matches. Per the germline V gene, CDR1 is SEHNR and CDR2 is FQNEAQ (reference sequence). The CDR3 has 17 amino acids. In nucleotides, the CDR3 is TGTGCCAGCAGCCAAACAATCCCGGGACTACGGGGAGATACGCAGTATTTT. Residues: CASSQTIPGLRGDTQYF.

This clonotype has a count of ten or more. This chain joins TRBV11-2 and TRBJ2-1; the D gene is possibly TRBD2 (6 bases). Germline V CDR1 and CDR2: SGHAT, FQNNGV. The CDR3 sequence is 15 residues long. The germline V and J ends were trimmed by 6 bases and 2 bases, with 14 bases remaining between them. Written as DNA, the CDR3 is TGTGCCAGCAGACAGGCGGGACGCGCCTACAATGAGCAGTTCTTC. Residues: CASRQAGRAYNEQFF.

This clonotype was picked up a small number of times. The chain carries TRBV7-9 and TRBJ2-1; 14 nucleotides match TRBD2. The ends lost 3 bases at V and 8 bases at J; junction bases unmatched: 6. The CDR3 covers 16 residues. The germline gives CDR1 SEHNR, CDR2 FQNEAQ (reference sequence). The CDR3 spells CASSLGLAGEADEQFF. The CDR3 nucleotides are TGTGCCAGCAGCTTGGGACTAGCGGGAGAAGCGGATGAGCAGTTCTTC.

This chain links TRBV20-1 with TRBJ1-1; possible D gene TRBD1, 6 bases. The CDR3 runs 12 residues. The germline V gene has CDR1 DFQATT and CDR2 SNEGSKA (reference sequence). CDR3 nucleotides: TGCAGCTATAAACAGGGAAACACTGAAGCTTTCTTT. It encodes CSYKQGNTEAFF.

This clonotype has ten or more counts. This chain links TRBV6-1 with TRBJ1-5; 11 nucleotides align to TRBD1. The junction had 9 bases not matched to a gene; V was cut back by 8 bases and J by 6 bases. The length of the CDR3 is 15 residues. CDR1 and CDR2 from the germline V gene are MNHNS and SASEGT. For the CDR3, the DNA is TGTGCCAGCCTAAACCGGGACAGGGGGTTTCAGCCCCAGCATTTT. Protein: CASLNRDRGFQPQHF.

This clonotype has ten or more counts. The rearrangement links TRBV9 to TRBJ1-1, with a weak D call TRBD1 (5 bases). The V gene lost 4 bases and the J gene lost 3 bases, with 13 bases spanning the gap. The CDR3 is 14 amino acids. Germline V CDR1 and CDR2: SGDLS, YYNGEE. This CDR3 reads CASSWEGTDTEAFF. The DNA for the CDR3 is TGTGCCAGCAGCTGGGAGGGGACGGACACTGAAGCTTTCTTT.

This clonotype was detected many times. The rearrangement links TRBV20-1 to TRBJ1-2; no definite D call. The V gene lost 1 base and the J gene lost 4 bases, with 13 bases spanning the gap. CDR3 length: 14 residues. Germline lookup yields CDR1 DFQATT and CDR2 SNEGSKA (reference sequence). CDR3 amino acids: CSARGTSRVYGYTF. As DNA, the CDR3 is TGCAGTGCTAGAGGGACTTCTCGTGTCTATGGCTACACCTTC.

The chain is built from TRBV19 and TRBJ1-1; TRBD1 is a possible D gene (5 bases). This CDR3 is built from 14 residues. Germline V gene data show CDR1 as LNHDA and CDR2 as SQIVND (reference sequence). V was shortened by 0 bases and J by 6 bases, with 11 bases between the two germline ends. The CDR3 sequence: CASSIEGRVSEAFF. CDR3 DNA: TGTGCCAGTAGTATAGAGGGACGGGTCTCTGAAGCTTTCTTT.

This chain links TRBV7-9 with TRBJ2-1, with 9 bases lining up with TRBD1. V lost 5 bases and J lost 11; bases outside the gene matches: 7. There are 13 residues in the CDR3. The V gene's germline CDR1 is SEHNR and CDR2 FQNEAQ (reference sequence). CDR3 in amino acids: CASSLRDRAQQFF. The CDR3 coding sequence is TGTGCCAGCAGCCTCAGGGACAGGGCACAGCAGTTCTTC.

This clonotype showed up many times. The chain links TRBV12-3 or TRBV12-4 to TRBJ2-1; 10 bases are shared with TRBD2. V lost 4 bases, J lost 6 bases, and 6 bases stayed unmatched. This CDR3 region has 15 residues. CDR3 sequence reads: CASSSGLASLNEQFF. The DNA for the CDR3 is TGTGCCAGCAGTTCGGGACTAGCGAGCCTCAATGAGCAGTTCTTC.

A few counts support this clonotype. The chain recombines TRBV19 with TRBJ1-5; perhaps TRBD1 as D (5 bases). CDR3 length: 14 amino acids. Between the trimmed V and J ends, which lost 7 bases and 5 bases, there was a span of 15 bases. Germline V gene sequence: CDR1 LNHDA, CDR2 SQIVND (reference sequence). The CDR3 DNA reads TGTGCCAGTACCCGGGCCCCAGGGCATCAGCCCCAGCATTTT. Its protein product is CASTRAPGHQPQHF.

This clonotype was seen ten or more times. The CDR3 reads CASSPSTGSSYNEQFF. CDR3 bases: TGTGCCAGCTCACCTTCGACAGGGAGCTCCTACAATGAGCAGTTCTTC. The chain uses TRBV18 and TRBJ2-1, with 7 positions matching TRBD1. V lost 3 bases, J lost 0 bases, and 5 bases stayed unmatched. This CDR3 spans 16 amino acids. Germline V lookup: CDR1 KGHSH, CDR2 LQKENI.

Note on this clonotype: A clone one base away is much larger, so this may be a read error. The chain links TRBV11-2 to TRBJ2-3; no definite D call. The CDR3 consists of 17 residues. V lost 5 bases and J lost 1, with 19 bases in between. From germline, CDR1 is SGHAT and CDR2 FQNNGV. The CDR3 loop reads CASSARFGSGRTDTQYF. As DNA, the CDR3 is TGTGCCAGCAGCGCCCGCTTTGGGTCAGGCCGCACAGATACGCAGTATTTT. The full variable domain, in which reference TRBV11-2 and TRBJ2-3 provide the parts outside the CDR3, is EAGVAQSPRYKIIEKRQSVAFWCNPISGHATLYWYQQILGQGPKLLIQFQNNGVVDDSQLPKDRFSAERLKGVDSTLKIQPAKLEDSAVYLCASSARFGSGRTDTQYFGPGTRLTVL.

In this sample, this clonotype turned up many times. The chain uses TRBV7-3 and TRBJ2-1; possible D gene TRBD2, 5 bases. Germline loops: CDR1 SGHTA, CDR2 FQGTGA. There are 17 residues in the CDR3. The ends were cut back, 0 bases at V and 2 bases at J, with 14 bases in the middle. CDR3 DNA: TGTGCCAGCAGCTTAACGGCAGAGGGTTTCCCCTACAATGAGCAGTTCTTC. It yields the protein CASSLTAEGFPYNEQFF.

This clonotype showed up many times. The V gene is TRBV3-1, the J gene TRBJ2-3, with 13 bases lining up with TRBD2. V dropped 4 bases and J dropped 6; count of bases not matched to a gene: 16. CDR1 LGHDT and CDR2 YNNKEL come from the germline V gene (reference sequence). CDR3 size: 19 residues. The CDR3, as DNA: TGTGCCAGCAGCCCTCAGACCTTTGGACTAGCGGGAGATCGCGATACGCAGTATTTT. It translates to CASSPQTFGLAGDRDTQYF.

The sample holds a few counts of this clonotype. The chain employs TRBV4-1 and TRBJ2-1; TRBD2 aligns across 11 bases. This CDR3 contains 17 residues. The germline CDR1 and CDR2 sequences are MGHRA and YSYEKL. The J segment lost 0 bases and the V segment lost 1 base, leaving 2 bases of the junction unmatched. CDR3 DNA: TGCGCCAGCAGCCAAGGACTAGCGGGATACTCCTACAATGAGCAGTTCTTC. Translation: CASSQGLAGYSYNEQFF.